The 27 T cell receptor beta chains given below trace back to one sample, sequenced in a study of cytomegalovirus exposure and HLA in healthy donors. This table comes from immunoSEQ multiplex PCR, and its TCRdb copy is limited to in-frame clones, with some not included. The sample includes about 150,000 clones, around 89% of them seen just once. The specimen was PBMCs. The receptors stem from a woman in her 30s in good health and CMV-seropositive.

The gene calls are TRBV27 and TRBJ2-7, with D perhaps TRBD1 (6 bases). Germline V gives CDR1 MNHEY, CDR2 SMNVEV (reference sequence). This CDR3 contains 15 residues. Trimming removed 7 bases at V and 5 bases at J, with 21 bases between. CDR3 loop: CASTYYRGQRDEQYF. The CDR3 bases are TGTGCCAGCACCTATTACCGAGGACAGAGGGACGAGCAGTACTTC.

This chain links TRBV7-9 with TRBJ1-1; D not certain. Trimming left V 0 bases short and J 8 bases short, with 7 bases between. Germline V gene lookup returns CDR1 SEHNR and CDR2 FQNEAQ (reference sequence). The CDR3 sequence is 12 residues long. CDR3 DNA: TGTGCCAGCAGCTTAGCGCTAGACGAAGCTTTCTTT. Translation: CASSLALDEAFF.

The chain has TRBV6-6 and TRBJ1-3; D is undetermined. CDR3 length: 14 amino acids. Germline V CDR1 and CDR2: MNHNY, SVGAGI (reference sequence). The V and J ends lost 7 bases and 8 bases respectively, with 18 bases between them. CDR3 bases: TGTGCCAGCACCCTCCGGGGTAATAAAGACACCATATATTTT. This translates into CASTLRGNKDTIYF.

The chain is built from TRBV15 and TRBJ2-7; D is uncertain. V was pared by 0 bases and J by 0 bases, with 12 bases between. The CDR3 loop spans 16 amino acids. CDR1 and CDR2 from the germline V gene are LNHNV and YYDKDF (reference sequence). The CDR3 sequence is CATSRDRGSSSYEQYF. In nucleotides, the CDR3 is TGTGCCACCAGCAGAGATCGAGGCAGTAGCTCCTACGAGCAGTACTTC.

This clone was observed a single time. In DNA, the CDR3 is TGTGCACAGGGGGCGCGGGGTACTGAAGCTTTCTTT. Its translation is CAQGARGTEAFF. The chain links TRBV2 to TRBJ1-1, with 9 bases that match TRBD1. The V gene's germline CDR1 is SNHLY and CDR2 FYNNEI. CDR3 length: 12 residues. Based on the CDR3 plus reference TRBV2 and TRBJ1-1, the full variable domain is EPEVTQTPSHQVTQMGQEVILRCVPISNHLYFYWYRQILGQKVEFLVSFYNNEISEKSEIFDDQFSVERPDGSNFTLKIRSTKLEDSAMYFCAQGARGTEAFFGQGTRLTVV.

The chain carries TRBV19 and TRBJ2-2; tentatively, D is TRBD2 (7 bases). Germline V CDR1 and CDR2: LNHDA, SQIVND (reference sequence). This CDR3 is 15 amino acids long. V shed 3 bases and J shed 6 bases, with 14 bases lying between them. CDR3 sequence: CASSMGGGPSGELFF. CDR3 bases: TGTGCCAGTAGTATGGGGGGGGGCCCCTCCGGGGAGCTGTTTTTT.

Written as DNA, the CDR3 is TGCGCCAGCAGCTTGGCCGGACTAGGCTCCGCCTACGAGCAGTACTTC. This sequence encodes CASSLAGLGSAYEQYF. This sequence joins TRBV5-1 and TRBJ2-7; 7 bases align to TRBD2. J was trimmed by 2 bases and V by 0 bases; bases with no gene match: 8. CDR1 and CDR2 from the germline V gene are SGHRS and YFSETQ. This CDR3 is 16 amino acids long.

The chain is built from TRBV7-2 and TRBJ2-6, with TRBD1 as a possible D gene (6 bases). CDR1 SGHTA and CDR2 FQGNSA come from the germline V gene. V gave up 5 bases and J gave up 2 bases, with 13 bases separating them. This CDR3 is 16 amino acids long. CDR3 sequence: CASSPRGGAGANVLTF. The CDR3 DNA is TGTGCCAGCAGCCCCCGAGGGGGAGCTGGGGCCAACGTCCTGACTTTC.

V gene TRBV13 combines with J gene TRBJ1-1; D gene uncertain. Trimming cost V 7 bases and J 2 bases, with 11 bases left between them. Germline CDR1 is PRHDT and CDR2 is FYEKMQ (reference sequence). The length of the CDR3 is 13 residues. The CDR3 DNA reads TGTGCCAGCACCATCACAGCCAACACTGAAGCTTTCTTT. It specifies CASTITANTEAFF.

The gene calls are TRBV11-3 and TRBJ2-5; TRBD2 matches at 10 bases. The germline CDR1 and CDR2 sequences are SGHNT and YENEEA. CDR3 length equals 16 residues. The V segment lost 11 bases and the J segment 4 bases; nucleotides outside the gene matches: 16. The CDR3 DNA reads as TGTGCCGGACAAAAGGGAAAGCGGGAGGGCGTAGAGACCCAGTACTTC. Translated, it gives CAGQKGKREGVETQYF.

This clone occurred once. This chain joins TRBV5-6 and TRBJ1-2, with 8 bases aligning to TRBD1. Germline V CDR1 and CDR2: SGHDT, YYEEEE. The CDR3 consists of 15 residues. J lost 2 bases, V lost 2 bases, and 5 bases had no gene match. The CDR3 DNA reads TGTGCCAGCAGCTTTTTGAGACAGGGGAACTATGGCTACACCTTC. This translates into CASSFLRQGNYGYTF.

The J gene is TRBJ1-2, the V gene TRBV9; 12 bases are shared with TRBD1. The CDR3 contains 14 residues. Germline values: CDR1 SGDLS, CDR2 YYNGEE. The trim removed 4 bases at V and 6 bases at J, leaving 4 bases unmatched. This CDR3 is CASSQGQGADGYTF. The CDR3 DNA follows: TGTGCCAGCAGCCAGGGACAGGGGGCAGATGGCTACACCTTC.

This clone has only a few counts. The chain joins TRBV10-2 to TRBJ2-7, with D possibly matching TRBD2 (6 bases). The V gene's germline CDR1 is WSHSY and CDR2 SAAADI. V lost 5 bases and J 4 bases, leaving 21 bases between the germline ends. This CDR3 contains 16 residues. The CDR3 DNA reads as TGCGCCAGCAGTATGATTCCGGGACTCCAGAATTACGAGCAGTACTTC. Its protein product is CASSMIPGLQNYEQYF.

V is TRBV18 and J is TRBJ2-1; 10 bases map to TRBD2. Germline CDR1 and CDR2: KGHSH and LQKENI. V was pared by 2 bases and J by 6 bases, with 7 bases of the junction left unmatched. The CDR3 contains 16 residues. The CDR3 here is CASSPVGAGGGNEQFF. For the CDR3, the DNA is TGTGCCAGCTCACCAGTTGGAGCGGGGGGGGGCAATGAGCAGTTCTTC. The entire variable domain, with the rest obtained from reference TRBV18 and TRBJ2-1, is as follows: NAGVMQNPRHLVRRRGQEARLRCSPMKGHSHVYWYRQLPEEGLKFMVYLQKENIIDESGMPKERFSAEFPKEGPSILRIQQVVRGDSAAYFCASSPVGAGGGNEQFFGPGTRLTVL.

The CDR3 DNA sequence: TGTGCCAGCCTACTCGGAGGACAGGAAGCTTTCTTT. Residues: CASLLGGQEAFF. The rearrangement links TRBV28 to TRBJ1-1; D possibly corresponds to TRBD1 (6 bases). This CDR3 contains 12 residues. Germline V gene data show CDR1 as MDHEN and CDR2 as SYDVKM. Between the trimmed V and J ends, which lost 8 bases and 8 bases, there was a span of 15 bases.

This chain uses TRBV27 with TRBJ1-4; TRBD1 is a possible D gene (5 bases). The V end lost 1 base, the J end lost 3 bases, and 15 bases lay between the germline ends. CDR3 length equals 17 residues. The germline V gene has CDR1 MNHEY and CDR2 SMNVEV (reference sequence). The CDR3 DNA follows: TGTGCCAGCAGTTTATGGCCCGGGGGGGGAGCTAATGAAAAACTGTTTTTT. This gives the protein CASSLWPGGGANEKLFF.

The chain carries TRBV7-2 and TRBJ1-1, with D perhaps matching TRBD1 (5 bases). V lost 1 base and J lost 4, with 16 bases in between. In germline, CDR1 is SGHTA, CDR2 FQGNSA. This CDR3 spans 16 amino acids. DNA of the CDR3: TGTGCCAGCAGCTTAGTTCGGACAACCCGAACCACTGAAGCTTTCTTT. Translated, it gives CASSLVRTTRTTEAFF. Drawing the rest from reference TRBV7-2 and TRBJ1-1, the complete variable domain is GAGVSQSPSNKVTEKGKDVELRCDPISGHTALYWYRQSLGQGLEFLIYFQGNSAPDKSGLPSDRFSAERTGGSVSTLTIQRTQQEDSAVYLCASSLVRTTRTTEAFFGQGTRLTVV.

CDR3 amino acids: CASSGETGVNTEAFF. CDR3 DNA: TGCGCCAGCAGCGGGGAGACAGGAGTGAACACTGAAGCTTTCTTT. The V gene is TRBV5-1, the J gene TRBJ1-1, with a tentative D call TRBD1 (6 bases). The V gene lost 4 bases and the J gene lost 0 bases, with 13 bases spanning the gap. Germline CDR1 and CDR2: SGHRS and YFSETQ. The CDR3 is 15 residues long.

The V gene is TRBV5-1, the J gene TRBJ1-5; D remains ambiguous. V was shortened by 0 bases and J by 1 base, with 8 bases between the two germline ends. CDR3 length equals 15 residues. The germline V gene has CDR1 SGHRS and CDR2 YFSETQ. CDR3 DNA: TGCGCCAGCAGCTTGGGGCCGGGGAGCAATCAGCCCCAGCATTTT. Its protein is CASSLGPGSNQPQHF.

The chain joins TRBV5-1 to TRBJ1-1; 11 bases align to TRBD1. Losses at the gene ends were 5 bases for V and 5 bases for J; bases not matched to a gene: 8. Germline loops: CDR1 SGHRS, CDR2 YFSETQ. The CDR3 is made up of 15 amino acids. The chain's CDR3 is CASRPRTGGFTEAFF. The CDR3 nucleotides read TGCGCCAGCAGGCCGCGGACAGGGGGCTTTACTGAAGCTTTCTTT.

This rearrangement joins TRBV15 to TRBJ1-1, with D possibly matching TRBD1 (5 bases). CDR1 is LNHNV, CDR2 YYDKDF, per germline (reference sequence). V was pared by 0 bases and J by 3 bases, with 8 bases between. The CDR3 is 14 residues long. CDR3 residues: CATSRDGGDTEAFF. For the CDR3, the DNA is TGTGCCACCAGCAGAGATGGGGGGGACACTGAAGCTTTCTTT.

The CDR3 DNA follows: TGTGCCAGCAGCTTAGTCGCCAGCGGGGGTGGAGACGAGGACGAGCAGTACTTC. This sequence encodes CASSLVASGGGDEDEQYF. The rearrangement joins TRBV7-9 to TRBJ2-7, with 8 bases aligning to TRBD2. The CDR3 is 18 residues long. J lost 5 bases, V lost 1 base, and 16 bases had no gene match. CDR1 is SEHNR and CDR2 is FQNEAQ in the germline V gene (reference sequence).

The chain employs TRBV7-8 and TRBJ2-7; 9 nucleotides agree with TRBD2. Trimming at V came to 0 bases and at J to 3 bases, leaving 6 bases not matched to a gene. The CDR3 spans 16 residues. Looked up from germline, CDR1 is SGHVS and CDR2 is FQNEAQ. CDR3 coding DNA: TGTGCCAGCAGCTTAGCTCGGCCTAGCGGGATCTACGAGCAGTACTTC. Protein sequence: CASSLARPSGIYEQYF. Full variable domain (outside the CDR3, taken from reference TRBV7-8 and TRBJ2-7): GAGVSQSPRYKVAKRGQDVALRCDPISGHVSLFWYQQALGQGPEFLTYFQNEAQLDKSGLPSDRFFAERPEGSVSTLKIQRTQQEDSAVYLCASSLARPSGIYEQYFGPGTRLTVT.

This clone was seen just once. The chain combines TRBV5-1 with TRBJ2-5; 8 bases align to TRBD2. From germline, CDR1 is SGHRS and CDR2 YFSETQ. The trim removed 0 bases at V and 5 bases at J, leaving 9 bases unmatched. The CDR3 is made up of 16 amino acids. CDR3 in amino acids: CASSLAAAGGRETQYF. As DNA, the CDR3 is TGCGCCAGCAGCTTGGCGGCGGCGGGGGGCCGGGAGACCCAGTACTTC.

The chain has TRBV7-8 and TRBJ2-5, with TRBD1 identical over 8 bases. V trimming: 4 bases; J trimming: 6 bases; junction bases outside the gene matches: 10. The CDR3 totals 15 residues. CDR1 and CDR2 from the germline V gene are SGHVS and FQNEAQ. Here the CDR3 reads CASSSSIGQGQTQYF. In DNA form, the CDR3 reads TGTGCCAGCAGCTCTAGCATTGGACAGGGACAGACCCAGTACTTC.

Here the CDR3 reads CASSLVSEAPLHF. CDR3 sequence (DNA): TGTGCCAGCAGCTTAGTATCAGAAGCACCCCTCCACTTT. The rearrangement uses TRBV7-2 and TRBJ1-6; D remains unclear. Trimming took off 1 base at V and 11 bases at J, with 9 bases between the two ends. Germline CDR1 SGHTA, CDR2 FQGNSA. The CDR3 has 13 amino acids.

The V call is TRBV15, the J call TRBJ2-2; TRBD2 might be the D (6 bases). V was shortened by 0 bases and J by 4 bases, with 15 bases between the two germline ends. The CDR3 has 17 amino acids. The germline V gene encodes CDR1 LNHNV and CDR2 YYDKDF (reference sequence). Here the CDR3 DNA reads TGTGCCACCAGCAGAGATTGGGCGGGAAAGGGCACCGGGGAGCTGTTTTTT. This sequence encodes CATSRDWAGKGTGELFF.